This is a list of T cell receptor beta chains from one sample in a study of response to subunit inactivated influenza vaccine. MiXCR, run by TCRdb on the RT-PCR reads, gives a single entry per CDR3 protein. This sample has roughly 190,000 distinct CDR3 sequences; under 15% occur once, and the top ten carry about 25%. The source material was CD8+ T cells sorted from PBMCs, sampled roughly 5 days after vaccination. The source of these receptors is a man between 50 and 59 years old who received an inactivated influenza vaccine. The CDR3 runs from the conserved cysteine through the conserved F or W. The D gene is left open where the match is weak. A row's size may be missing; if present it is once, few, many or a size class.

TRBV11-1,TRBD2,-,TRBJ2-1,CASSSGLAGYNEQFF,TGTGCCAGCAGCTCTGGACTAGCGGGGTACAATGAGCAGTTCTTC
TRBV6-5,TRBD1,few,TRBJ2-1,CASRGTDNEQFF,TGTGCCAGCAGAGGGACAGACAATGAGCAGTTCTTC
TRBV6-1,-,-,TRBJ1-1,CASSDNPGHTEAFF,TGTGCCAGCAGCGATAACCCCGGACATACTGAAGCTTTCTTT
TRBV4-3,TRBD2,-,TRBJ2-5,CALAGSQETQYF,TGCGCCCTAGCGGGGTCTCAAGAGACCCAGTACTTC
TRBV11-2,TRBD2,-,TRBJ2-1,CASSLPQGLAGGRFSYNEQFF,TGTGCCAGCAGCTTACCACAGGGACTAGCGGGGGGGCGATTCTCCTACAATGAGCAGTTCTTC
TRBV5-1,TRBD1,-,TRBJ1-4,CASRLFGTEVNEKLFF,TGCGCCAGCAGGCTTTTTGGGACAGAAGTTAATGAAAAACTGTTTTTT
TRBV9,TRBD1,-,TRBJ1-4,CASSVTGGGEKLFF,TGTGCCAGCAGCGTGACAGGGGGCGGTGAAAAACTGTTTTTT
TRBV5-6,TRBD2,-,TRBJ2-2,CASSYGLAGDTGELFF,TGTGCCAGCAGCTACGGACTAGCGGGAGATACCGGGGAGCTGTTTTTT
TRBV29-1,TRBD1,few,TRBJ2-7,CSVDPGGMGGEQYF,TGCAGCGTTGACCCAGGGGGCATGGGTGGCGAGCAGTACTTC
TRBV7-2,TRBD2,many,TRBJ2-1,CASSILAGTYNEQFF,TGTGCCAGCAGCATACTAGCGGGGACCTACAATGAGCAGTTCTTC
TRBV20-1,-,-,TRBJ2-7,CSATTRDNSYEQYF,TGCAGTGCCACGACCCGGGACAACTCCTACGAGCAGTACTTC
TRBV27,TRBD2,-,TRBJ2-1,CASSSNIAGNEQFF,TGTGCCAGCAGTTCCAACATAGCGGGTAATGAGCAGTTCTTC
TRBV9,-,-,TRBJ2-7,CASSARPGSPFEQYF,TGTGCCAGCAGCGCGCGCCCGGGATCCCCATTCGAGCAGTACTTC
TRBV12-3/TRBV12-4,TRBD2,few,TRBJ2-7,CASSATSGGYEQYF,TGTGCCAGCAGTGCTACTAGCGGGGGTTACGAGCAGTACTTC
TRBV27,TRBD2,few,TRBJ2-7,CASSLSGTSGSEQYF,TGTGCCAGCAGTTTATCGGGGACTAGCGGGAGCGAGCAGTACTTC
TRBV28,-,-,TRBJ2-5,CASSLQTAVQETQYF,TGTGCCAGCAGTTTGCAGACCGCCGTTCAAGAGACCCAGTACTTC
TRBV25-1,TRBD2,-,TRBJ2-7,CASSGTSGSSPTF,TGTGCCAGCAGTGGGACTAGCGGGAGCAGCCCCACCTTC
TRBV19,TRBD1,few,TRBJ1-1,CASTRQGADTEAFF,TGTGCCAGTACCCGACAGGGGGCGGACACTGAAGCTTTCTTT
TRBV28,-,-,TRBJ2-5,CASRRYPGPKIQETQYF,TGTGCCAGCAGGCGATACCCGGGACCGAAGATACAAGAGACCCAGTACTTC
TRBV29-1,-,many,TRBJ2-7,CSVSNMDSSYEQYF,TGCAGCGTATCCAACATGGATAGCTCCTACGAGCAGTACTTC
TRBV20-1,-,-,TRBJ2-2,CSYQENTGELFF,TGCAGTTATCAGGAGAACACCGGGGAGCTGTTTTTT
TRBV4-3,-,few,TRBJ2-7,CASSQDLRGIDEQYF,TGCGCCAGCAGCCAAGATCTGAGGGGGATCGACGAGCAGTACTTC
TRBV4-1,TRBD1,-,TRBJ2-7,CASSPDYRGQFYEQYF,TGCGCCAGCAGCCCCGACTACAGGGGACAATTCTACGAGCAGTACTTC
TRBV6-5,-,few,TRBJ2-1,CASSYSIGGVTYNEQFF,TGTGCCAGCAGTTACTCGATCGGTGGGGTCACATACAATGAGCAGTTCTTC
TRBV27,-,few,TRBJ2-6,CASRSGANVLTF,TGTGCCAGCAGGAGTGGGGCCAACGTCCTGACTTTC
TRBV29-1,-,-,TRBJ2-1,CSVDGATGQSSYNAQFF,TGCAGCGTTGATGGGGCGACAGGCCAAAGCTCCTACAATGCGCAGTTCTTC
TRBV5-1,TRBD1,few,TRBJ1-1,CASSLGGQDLNTEAFF,TGCGCCAGCAGCTTGGGGGGACAGGATTTGAACACTGAAGCTTTCTTT
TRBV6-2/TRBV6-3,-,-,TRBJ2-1,CASRDARSSYNEQFF,TGTGCCAGCAGAGACGCCCGGAGCTCCTACAATGAGCAGTTCTTC
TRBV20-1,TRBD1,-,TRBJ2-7,CSARGTGNYEQYF,TGCAGTGCTAGAGGGACAGGCAACTACGAGCAGTACTTC
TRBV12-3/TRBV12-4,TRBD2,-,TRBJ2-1,CASTGAGAGLVQFF,TGTGCCAGCACCGGAGCGGGAGCGGGATTGGTGCAGTTCTTC
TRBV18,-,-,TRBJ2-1,CASSGAEFYNEQFF,TGTGCCAGCTCCGGAGCGGAGTTTTACAATGAGCAGTTCTTC
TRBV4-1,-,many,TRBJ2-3,CASSQVTGTDTQYF,TGCGCCAGCAGCCAAGTTACCGGGACAGATACGCAGTATTTT
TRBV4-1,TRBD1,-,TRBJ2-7,CASSQGPTGGPYEQYF,TGCGCCAGCAGCCAAGGTCCGACAGGGGGCCCTTACGAGCAGTACTTC
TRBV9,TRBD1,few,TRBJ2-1,CASSGRTGENNEQFF,TGTGCCAGCAGCGGAAGGACAGGGGAGAACAATGAGCAGTTCTTC
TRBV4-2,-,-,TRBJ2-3,CASSPDGRRTDTQYF,TGTGCCAGCAGCCCCGACGGGAGACGCACAGATACGCAGTATTTT
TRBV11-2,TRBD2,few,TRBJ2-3,CASSLVGGADTQYF,TGTGCCAGCAGCTTAGTGGGAGGGGCAGATACGCAGTATTTT
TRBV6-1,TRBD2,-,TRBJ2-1,CASSGLAGDYNEQFF,TGTGCCAGCAGTGGACTAGCGGGAGACTACAATGAGCAGTTCTTC
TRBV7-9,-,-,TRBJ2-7,CASSPTQDYEQYF,TGTGCCAGCAGCCCGACCCAGGACTACGAGCAGTACTTC
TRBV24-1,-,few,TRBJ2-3,CATSDVGGGTDTQYF,TGTGCCACCAGTGATGTGGGGGGCGGCACAGATACGCAGTATTTT
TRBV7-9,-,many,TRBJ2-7,CASSLAGRSYEQYF,TGTGCCAGCAGCTTAGCAGGACGGTCCTACGAGCAGTACTTC
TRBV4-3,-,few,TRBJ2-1,CASSQATGRNEQFF,TGCGCCAGCAGCCAAGCGACAGGACGCAATGAGCAGTTCTTC
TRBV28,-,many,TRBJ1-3,CASSLFLYSGNTIYF,-
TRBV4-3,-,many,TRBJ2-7,CASSLRKGLVRYEQYF,TGCGCCAGCAGCCTCCGTAAAGGGCTAGTTAGATACGAGCAGTACTTC
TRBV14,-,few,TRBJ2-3,CASSHRLDTQYF,TGTGCCAGCAGCCATCGGCTGGATACGCAGTATTTT
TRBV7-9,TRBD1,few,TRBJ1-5,CASSGGQGSNQPQHF,TGTGCCAGCAGCGGGGGACAGGGAAGCAATCAGCCCCAGCATTTT
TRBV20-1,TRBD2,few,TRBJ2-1,CSAPALAGVHNEQFF,TGCAGTGCCCCCGCCCTAGCGGGAGTTCACAATGAGCAGTTCTTC
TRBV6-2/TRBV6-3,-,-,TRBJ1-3,CASSYPASGFGNTIYF,TGTGCCAGCAGTTACCCGGCCTCTGGGTTCGGAAACACCATATATTTT
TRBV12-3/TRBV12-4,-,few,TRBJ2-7,CASSTRSSYEQYF,TGTGCCAGCAGTACCCGAAGTTCCTACGAGCAGTACTTC
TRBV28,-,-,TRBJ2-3,CASNGRPYENTQYF,TGTGCCAGCAATGGGCGGCCTTACGAGAATACGCAGTATTTT
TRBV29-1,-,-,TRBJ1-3,CSVEVVSGNTIYF,TGCAGCGTTGAGGTAGTTTCTGGAAACACCATATATTTT
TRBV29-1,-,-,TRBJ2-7,CSVEQRGGDYEQYF,TGCAGCGTTGAACAGAGGGGGGGAGACTACGAGCAGTACTTC
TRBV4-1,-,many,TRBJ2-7,CASSLRDGTYEQYF,TGCGCCAGCAGCCTCCGGGACGGGACCTACGAGCAGTACTTC
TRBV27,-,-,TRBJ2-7,CASSFVNTVYEQYF,TGTGCCAGCAGTTTCGTCAATACGGTGTACGAGCAGTACTTC
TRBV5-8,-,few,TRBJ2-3,CASSLTGPTDTQYF,TGTGCCAGCAGCTTGACAGGGCCCACAGATACGCAGTATTTT
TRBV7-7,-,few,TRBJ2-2,CAGRQINTGELFF,TGTGCCGGCCGACAGATCAACACCGGGGAGCTGTTTTTT
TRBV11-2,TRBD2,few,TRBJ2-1,CASSLDGGLAGVGNEQFF,TGTGCCAGCAGCTTAGATGGGGGCTTAGCGGGAGTCGGCAATGAGCAGTTCTTC
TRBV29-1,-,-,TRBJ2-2,CSVFSENGELFF,TGCAGCGTTTTTTCGGAGAACGGGGAGCTGTTTTTT
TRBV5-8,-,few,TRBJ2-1,CASSLVVWGFRYNEQFF,TGTGCCAGCAGCTTGGTTGTCTGGGGGTTTCGGTACAATGAGCAGTTCTTC
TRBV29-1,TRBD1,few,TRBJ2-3,CSVERTGDLPDTQYF,TGCAGCGTAGAACGGACAGGGGATTTACCCGATACGCAGTATTTT
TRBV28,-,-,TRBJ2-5,CASSFGVGGLSETQYF,TGTGCCAGCAGTTTCGGGGTGGGGGGGCTCTCGGAGACCCAGTACTTC